These T cell receptor beta chains were read from a single sample in a study of CD8 T cells in ankylosing spondylitis. In TCRdb, the 5' RACE reads were re-called with MiXCR into one record per CDR3 protein. The table shows hundreds of thousands of distinct CDR3 sequences, with under 12% occurring only once. The sample consisted of blood, either unsorted or a sorted T cell fraction (not recorded which). These receptors were collected from a male donor with ankylosing spondylitis or in good health (not recorded which). Each CDR3 is given without its conserved first and last residue. A D gene is named only where the DNA matches it firmly. Not all rows give a size; the values are once, few, many and, for expanded clones, a class.

many TRBJ1-6 TRBV12-3/TRBV12-4 - ASSLGPGYNSPLH
few TRBJ1-1 TRBV7-2 - ASSLASVNTEAF
few TRBJ2-5 TRBV2 - ASILFPQETQY
few TRBJ1-4 TRBV5-1 - ASSQGRVNEKLF
many TRBJ2-7 TRBV28 - ASSLSTPGTYEQY
many TRBJ2-6 TRBV6-1 - ASSLRSGANVLT
- TRBJ2-3 TRBV7-2 TRBD2 ASVTRGGGAADTQY
- TRBJ2-1 TRBV4-2 - ARGPEGPTSYNEQF
few TRBJ1-1 TRBV7-3 - ASSLGHANTEAF
few TRBJ2-7 TRBV7-9 - ASASGTYEQY
many TRBJ2-3 TRBV14 TRBD2 ASSPSLGGGWDTQY
few TRBJ2-7 TRBV10-3 TRBD1 AISESSGDRAEQY
many TRBJ1-1 TRBV5-1 TRBD1 ASTSLGQGRNTEAF
many TRBJ2-5 TRBV7-9 TRBD1 ASSFRTGGGETQY
few TRBJ2-5 TRBV7-8 TRBD1 ASSPKGGQGGETQY